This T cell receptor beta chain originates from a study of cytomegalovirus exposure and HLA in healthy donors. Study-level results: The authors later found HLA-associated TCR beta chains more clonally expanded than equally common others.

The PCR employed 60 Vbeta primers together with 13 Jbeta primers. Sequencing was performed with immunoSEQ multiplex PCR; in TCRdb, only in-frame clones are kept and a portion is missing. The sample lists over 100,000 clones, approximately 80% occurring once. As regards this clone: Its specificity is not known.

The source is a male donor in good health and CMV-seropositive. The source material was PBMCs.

DNA for the CDR3: TGTGCCAGCAGTTTCAGCGACAGGCCCCATCAGCCCCAGCATTTT. It encodes CASSFSDRPHQPQHF. The J gene is TRBJ1-5, the V gene TRBV28; tentative D call: TRBD1 (6 bases). The V and J ends lost 3 bases and 5 bases respectively, with 14 bases between them. The CDR3 is made up of 15 amino acids. Germline-derived CDR1 and CDR2 are MDHEN and SYDVKM. Together with reference TRBV28 and TRBJ1-5, the CDR3 gives the full variable domain: DVKVTQSSRYLVKRTGEKVFLECVQDMDHENMFWYRQDPGLGLRLIYFSYDVKMKEKGDIPEGYSVSREKKERFSLILESASTNQTSMYLCASSFSDRPHQPQHFGDGTRLSIL.